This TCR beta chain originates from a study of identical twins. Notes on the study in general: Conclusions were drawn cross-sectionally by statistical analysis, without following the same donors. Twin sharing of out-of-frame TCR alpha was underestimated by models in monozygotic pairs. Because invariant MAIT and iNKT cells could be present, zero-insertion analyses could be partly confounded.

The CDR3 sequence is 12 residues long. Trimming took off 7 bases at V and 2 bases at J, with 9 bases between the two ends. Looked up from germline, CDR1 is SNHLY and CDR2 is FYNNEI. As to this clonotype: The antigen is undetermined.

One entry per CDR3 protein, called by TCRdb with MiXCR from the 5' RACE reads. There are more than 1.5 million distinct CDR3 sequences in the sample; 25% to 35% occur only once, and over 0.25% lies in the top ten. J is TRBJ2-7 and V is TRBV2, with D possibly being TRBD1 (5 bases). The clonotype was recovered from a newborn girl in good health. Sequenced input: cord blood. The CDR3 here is CASKWTTYEQYF. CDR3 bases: TGTGCCAGCAAGTGGACAACCTACGAGCAGTACTTC.